The sequence of this T cell receptor beta chain was determined in a study of shared clonotypes between healthy human individuals. Study observations and caveats: In the sorted subsets, rarefaction showed sequencing was incomplete despite large depth. Non-shared clonotypes had lower generation probabilities than those shared by all four donors.

This CDR3 contains 15 residues. The J segment lost 6 bases and the V segment lost 6 bases, leaving 14 bases of the junction unmatched. The germline V gene has CDR1 GTSNPN and CDR2 SVGIG (reference sequence). Comment on this clone: Its specificity is unknown.

Data came from immunoSEQ multiplex PCR; TCRdb stores just in-frame clones and leaves some out. The sample shows more than 2 million clones, about 94% of them seen only once. Positively selected for CCR7, the CD45RO-negative cells used as naive CD8 cells excluded terminally differentiated effector memory CD45RA+ cells. The receptor was isolated from a young man in good health. The sequencing input was naive CD8+ T cells sorted from blood. The rearrangement joins TRBV30 to TRBJ1-1; 9 nucleotides line up with TRBD1. The CDR3 DNA reads as TGTGCCTGCCAATCTGAACAGGGGGCCCGTCCTGAAGCTTTCTTT. Translated, it gives CACQSEQGARPEAFF.